The T cell receptor (beta chain) described here comes from a study of CD8+ T cells in alopecia areata. This clone was seen a single time. The CDR3 totals 14 residues. Trimming cost V 4 bases and J 3 bases, with 14 bases left between them. Germline CDR1 is SGHDT and CDR2 is YYEEEE. Noted treatment: oral pan-JAK inhibitor, 5-10 mg twice daily. In each case, RNA was isolated and then reverse transcribed into cDNA as the sequencing template. This table comes from immunoSEQ multiplex PCR, and its TCRdb copy is limited to in-frame clones, with some not included. In the table there are 130,000 to 150,000 clones, roughly 82% of which are singletons.

The chain has TRBV5-6 and TRBJ2-7, with D maybe TRBD2 (6 bases). Sequencing was performed on CD8+ T cells sorted from blood, taken at week 4, from a patient treated with tofacitinib. This sequence was found in a human donor with alopecia areata. The CDR3 sequence: CASSPSGLLYEQYF. CDR3 nucleotide sequence: TGTGCCAGCAGCCCCTCGGGACTTCTCTACGAGCAGTACTTC.